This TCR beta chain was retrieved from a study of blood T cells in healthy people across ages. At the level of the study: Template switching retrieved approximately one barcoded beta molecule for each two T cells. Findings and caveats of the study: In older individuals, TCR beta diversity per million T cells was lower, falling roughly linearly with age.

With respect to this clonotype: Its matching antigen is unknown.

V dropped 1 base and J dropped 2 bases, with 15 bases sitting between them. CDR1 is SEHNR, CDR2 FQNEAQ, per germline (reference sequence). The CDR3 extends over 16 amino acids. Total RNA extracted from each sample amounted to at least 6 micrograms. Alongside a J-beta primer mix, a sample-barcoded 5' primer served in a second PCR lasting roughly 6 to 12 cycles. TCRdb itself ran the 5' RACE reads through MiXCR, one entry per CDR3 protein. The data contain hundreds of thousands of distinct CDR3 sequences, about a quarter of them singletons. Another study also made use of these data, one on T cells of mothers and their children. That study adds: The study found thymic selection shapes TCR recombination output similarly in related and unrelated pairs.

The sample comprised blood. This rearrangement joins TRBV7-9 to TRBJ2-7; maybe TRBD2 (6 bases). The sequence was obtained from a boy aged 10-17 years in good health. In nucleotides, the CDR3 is TGTGCCAGCAGCTTAGGGAGGGTAGATGGGGCCTACGAGCAGTACTTC. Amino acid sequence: CASSLGRVDGAYEQYF.